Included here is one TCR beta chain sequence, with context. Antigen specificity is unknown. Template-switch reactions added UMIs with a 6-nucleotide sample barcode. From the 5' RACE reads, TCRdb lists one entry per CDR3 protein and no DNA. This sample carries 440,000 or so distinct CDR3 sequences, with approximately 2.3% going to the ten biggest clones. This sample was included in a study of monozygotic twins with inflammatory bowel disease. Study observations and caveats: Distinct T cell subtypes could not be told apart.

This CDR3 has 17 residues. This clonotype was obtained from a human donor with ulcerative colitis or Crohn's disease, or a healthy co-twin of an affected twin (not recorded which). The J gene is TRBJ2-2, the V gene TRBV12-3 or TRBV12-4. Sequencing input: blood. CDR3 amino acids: CASSLAVMGPYTGELFF.